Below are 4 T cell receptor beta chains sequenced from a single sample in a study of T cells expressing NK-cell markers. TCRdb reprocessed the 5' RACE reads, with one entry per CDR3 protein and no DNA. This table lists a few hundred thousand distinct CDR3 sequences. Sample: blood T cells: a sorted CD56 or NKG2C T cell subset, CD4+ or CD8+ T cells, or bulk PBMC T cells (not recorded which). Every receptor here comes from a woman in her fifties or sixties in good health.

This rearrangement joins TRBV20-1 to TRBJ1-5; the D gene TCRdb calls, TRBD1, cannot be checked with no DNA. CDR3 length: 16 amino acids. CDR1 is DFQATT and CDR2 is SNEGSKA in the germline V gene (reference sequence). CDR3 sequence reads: CSARGPGQGRVEPQHF.

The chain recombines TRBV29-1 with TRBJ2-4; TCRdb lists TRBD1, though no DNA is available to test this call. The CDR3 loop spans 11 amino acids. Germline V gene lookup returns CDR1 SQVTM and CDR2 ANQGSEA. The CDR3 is CSLRQGDIQYF.

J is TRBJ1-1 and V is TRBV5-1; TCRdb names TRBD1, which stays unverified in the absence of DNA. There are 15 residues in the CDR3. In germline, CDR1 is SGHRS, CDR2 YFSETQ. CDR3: CASSLVWGMNTEAFF. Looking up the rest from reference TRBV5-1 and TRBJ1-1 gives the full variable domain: KAGVTQTPRYLIKTRGQQVTLSCSPISGHRSVSWYQQTPGQGLQFLFEYFSETQRNKGNFPGRFSGRQFSNSRSEMNVSTLELGDSALYLCASSLVWGMNTEAFFGQGTRLTVV.

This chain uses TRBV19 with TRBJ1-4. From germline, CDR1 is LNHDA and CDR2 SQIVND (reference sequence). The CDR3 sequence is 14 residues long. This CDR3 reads CASRYSPLDEKLFF. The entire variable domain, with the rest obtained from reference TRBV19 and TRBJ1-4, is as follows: DGGITQSPKYLFRKEGQNVTLSCEQNLNHDAMYWYRQDPGQGLRLIYYSQIVNDFQKGDIAEGYSVSREKKESFPLTVTSAQKNPTAFYLCASRYSPLDEKLFFGSGTQLSVL.